What follows are 23 T cell receptor beta chains derived from one specimen sequenced in a study of response to subunit inactivated influenza vaccine. TCRdb fed the RT-PCR reads into MiXCR, producing one record per CDR3 protein. The table has more than 400,000 distinct CDR3 sequences, roughly 7.6% seen once. The sample in question was PBMCs from blood, obtained 23 to 25 months after vaccination. These TCRs come from a man in his fifties or sixties who received an inactivated influenza vaccine.

This clonotype was counted at least ten times. The chain employs TRBV20-1 and TRBJ2-1; 7 positions agree with TRBD2. The germline gives CDR1 DFQATT, CDR2 SNEGSKA (reference sequence). The CDR3 has 15 amino acids. With 5 bases clipped from V and 7 bases from J, the junction kept 14 bases outside the gene matches. The CDR3: CSAHRLGGSYNEQFF. CDR3 DNA sequence: TGCAGTGCTCACCGCCTCGGGGGGTCTTATAATGAGCAGTTCTTC.

V gene TRBV6-5 combines with J gene TRBJ1-6, with TRBD1 identical over 8 bases. Germline lookup yields CDR1 MNHEY and CDR2 SVGAGI. This CDR3 contains 15 residues. After removal of 2 bases from V and 10 bases from J, the junction contained 7 bases not matched to a gene. As DNA, the CDR3 is TGTGCCAGCAGTTACGGAGGCAGGGGGCAATCACCCCTCCACTTT. Protein product: CASSYGGRGQSPLHF.

Remarks on this clonotype: At one end the junction does not follow the germline gene, possibly because of a read error. The V and J genes are TRBV5-6 and TRBJ2-5; 7 bases are a match to TRBD2. The CDR3 covers 14 residues. Germline values: CDR1 SGHDT, CDR2 YYEEEE. The CDR3 sequence: CASSLSGRRETQCF. The CDR3 DNA is TGTGCCAGCAGCTTGTCTGGGCGGCGGGAGACCCAGTGCTTC.

This clonotype was counted at least ten times. This chain uses TRBV12-3 or TRBV12-4 with TRBJ2-7; tentatively, D is TRBD2 (5 bases). CDR3 length equals 15 residues. Deletions cut 6 bases from V and 0 bases from J, with 15 bases between. The CDR3: CASSSGWESSYEQYF. The CDR3 DNA reads TGTGCCAGCAGCTCGGGGTGGGAGAGCTCCTACGAGCAGTACTTC.

This clonotype was found many times. This chain joins TRBV6-2 or TRBV6-3 and TRBJ1-2; D is ambiguous. The germline gives CDR1 MNHEY, CDR2 SVGEGT. The CDR3 runs 14 residues. V was cut by 5 bases and J by 2 bases, with 12 bases left in between. The CDR3 sequence: CASSPTPVNYGYTF. In DNA, the CDR3 is TGTGCCAGCAGTCCTACCCCCGTGAACTATGGCTACACCTTC.

This clonotype showed up many times. V and J are TRBV7-2 and TRBJ2-3; a possible D gene is TRBD2 (6 bases). There are 15 residues in the CDR3. The ends were cut back, 2 bases at V and 4 bases at J, with 13 bases in the middle. CDR1 SGHTA and CDR2 FQGNSA come from the germline V gene. The CDR3 bases are TGTGCCAGCAGCTTACGCGGCAGGGAGGCAGATACGCAGTATTTT. Translated, it gives CASSLRGREADTQYF.

Ten or more counts support this clonotype. The rearrangement joins TRBV7-2 to TRBJ2-2; 8 positions match TRBD1. This CDR3 has 15 amino acids. Germline V gene sequence: CDR1 SGHTA, CDR2 FQGNSA. Unmatched junction bases numbered 7, after V lost 5 bases and J lost 5 bases. CDR3 residues: CASSLDRARTGELFF. The CDR3 nucleotides read TGTGCCAGCAGCCTGGACAGGGCGCGGACCGGGGAGCTGTTTTTT. The full variable domain, in which reference TRBV7-2 and TRBJ2-2 provide the parts outside the CDR3, is GAGVSQSPSNKVTEKGKDVELRCDPISGHTALYWYRQSLGQGLEFLIYFQGNSAPDKSGLPSDRFSAERTGGSVSTLTIQRTQQEDSAVYLCASSLDRARTGELFFGEGSRLTVL.

The V gene is TRBV12-3 or TRBV12-4, the J gene TRBJ2-1; D is possibly TRBD1 or TRBD2 (6 bases each). Deletions cut 6 bases from V and 7 bases from J, with 22 bases between. The CDR3 covers 16 residues. The CDR3 DNA follows: TGTGCCAGCAGCCAACGACGGGGGCCCCCAATGAATGAGCAGTTCTTC. Amino acids: CASSQRRGPPMNEQFF.

This clonotype was picked up a small number of times. The J gene is TRBJ2-3, the V gene TRBV5-1; no firm D call. V was clipped by 1 base and J by 2 bases, with 8 bases between them. The germline gives CDR1 SGHRS, CDR2 YFSETQ. The CDR3 runs 14 residues. The chain's CDR3 is CASSLNPYTDTQYF. CDR3 in DNA: TGCGCCAGCAGCTTGAATCCGTACACAGATACGCAGTATTTT.

In its sample, this clonotype was seen a few times. J is TRBJ1-5 and V is TRBV21-1; the D call of TRBD1 is as the table states it, not checked on the DNA. TRBV21-1 constitutes a pseudogene. This CDR3 has 19 residues. CDR3 amino acids: CASSKGRQTGKRSNQPQHF. The CDR3 DNA follows: TGTGCCAGCAGCAAAGGTCGGCAGACAGGGAAGAGAAGCAATCAGCCCCAGCATTTT.

This clonotype appeared a few times. This chain links TRBV29-1 with TRBJ2-5, with no clear D. Germline V gene lookup returns CDR1 SQVTM and CDR2 ANQGSEA. V was pared by 1 base and J by 6 bases, with 3 bases between. The CDR3 covers 10 residues. The CDR3 bases are TGCAGCGTTGAAGGACAGACCCAGTACTTC. It encodes CSVEGQTQYF.

This clonotype was seen a handful of times. The gene calls are TRBV20-1 and TRBJ1-4; TRBD1 aligns across 10 bases. The CDR3 totals 15 residues. Germline CDR1 is DFQATT and CDR2 is SNEGSKA (reference sequence). V lost 3 bases and J lost 7; bases outside the gene matches: 8. Here the CDR3 DNA reads TGCAGTGCTAGTCGGACGACAGGGGGCGTTGAAAAACTGTTTTTT. It translates to CSASRTTGGVEKLFF.

This clonotype has only a few counts. This chain connects TRBV12-3 or TRBV12-4 to TRBJ2-5; possibly TRBD1 for D (8 bases). The V end lost 8 bases, the J end lost 0 bases, and 16 bases lay between the germline ends. The CDR3 spans 15 residues. The CDR3 spells CASATGGGHQETQYF. For the CDR3, the DNA is TGTGCCAGCGCCACAGGGGGGGGTCACCAAGAGACCCAGTACTTC.

This clonotype occurred many times. The chain couples TRBV11-2 to TRBJ2-7; TRBD1 matches at 8 bases. The V and J ends lost 5 bases and 2 bases, in that order; junction bases with no gene match: 5. CDR3 length equals 14 residues. From germline, CDR1 is SGHAT and CDR2 FQNNGV. The chain's CDR3 is CASSAGTGTYEQYF. DNA for the CDR3: TGTGCCAGCAGCGCCGGGACAGGAACCTACGAGCAGTACTTC.

Only a few counts were recorded for this clonotype. This rearrangement joins TRBV12-3 or TRBV12-4 to TRBJ2-3; TRBD1 matches 9 bases. This CDR3 region has 15 residues. Trimming at V came to 5 bases and at J to 6 bases, leaving 9 bases not matched to a gene. The CDR3 DNA is TGTGCCAGCAGTCCGTGGACAGGGGAAGCGGATACGCAGTATTTT. This gives the protein CASSPWTGEADTQYF.

The table lists this clonotype with a few counts. The J gene is TRBJ2-1, the V gene TRBV24-1; 8 bases align to TRBD2. There are 15 residues in the CDR3. J gave up 1 base and V 5 bases, and 3 bases lay outside the gene matches. Germline V CDR1 and CDR2: KGHDR, SFDVKD. The CDR3 coding sequence is TGTGCCACCAGTGCTAGCGGGCGTTCCTACAATGAGCAGTTCTTC. Its protein product is CATSASGRSYNEQFF.

In its sample, this clonotype was seen many times. The chain employs TRBV20-1 and TRBJ2-3, with a possible D match to TRBD2 (5 bases). Germline-derived CDR1 and CDR2 are DFQATT and SNEGSKA (reference sequence). Trimming stripped 6 bases from V and 4 bases from J, with 20 bases between. The CDR3 is 15 residues long. The DNA for the CDR3 is TGCAGTGCAGAGGTCGGGGAGATCGCCGCAGATACGCAGTATTTT. This sequence encodes CSAEVGEIAADTQYF.

This clonotype was detected ten times or more. This chain uses TRBV6-2 or TRBV6-3 with TRBJ2-7; TRBD1 matches at 7 bases. V lost 6 bases and J lost 3; bases outside the gene matches: 11. The CDR3 totals 15 residues. The V gene's germline CDR1 is MNHEY and CDR2 SVGEGT. CDR3 residues: CASRRPGQSFYEQYF. CDR3 in DNA: TGTGCCAGCAGAAGACCGGGACAGAGTTTCTACGAGCAGTACTTC.

The chain combines TRBV7-9 with TRBJ2-3; D unclear. V lost 6 bases to trimming and J lost 4 bases, with 11 bases between them. The CDR3 is 13 amino acids. CDR1 is SEHNR and CDR2 is FQNEAQ in the germline V gene (reference sequence). For the CDR3, the DNA is TGTGCCAGCAGGGACCCCGGGTCAGATACGCAGTATTTT. It translates to CASRDPGSDTQYF.

CDR3 DNA: TGTGCCAGCAGCTTAACGGGAGGACAGGCCTCTGGAAACACCATATATTTT. The encoded protein is CASSLTGGQASGNTIYF. This rearrangement joins TRBV7-9 to TRBJ1-3, with 7 bases identical to TRBD1. The CDR3 is 17 amino acids. Trimming at V came to 2 bases and at J to 0 bases, leaving 7 bases not matched to a gene. Germline V lookup: CDR1 SEHNR, CDR2 FQNEAQ (reference sequence).

The chain is built from TRBV20-1 and TRBJ2-4; D remains unclear. The V gene's germline CDR1 is DFQATT and CDR2 SNEGSKA (reference sequence). V was pared by 7 bases and J by 1 base, with 11 bases between. The CDR3 is 13 amino acids. This chain's CDR3 is CSVGSTAKNIQYF. CDR3 DNA sequence: TGCAGTGTGGGTAGCACGGCCAAAAACATTCAGTACTTC.

The chain carries TRBV20-1 and TRBJ2-3, with D possibly being TRBD2 (6 bases). Germline values: CDR1 DFQATT, CDR2 SNEGSKA (reference sequence). This CDR3 is 12 amino acids long. V dropped 7 bases and J dropped 1 base, with 9 bases sitting between them. In nucleotides, the CDR3 is TGCAGTGGGCAGCGGGGCACAGATACGCAGTATTTT. Protein product: CSGQRGTDTQYF.

The gene calls are TRBV18 and TRBJ2-2, with 9 bases lining up with TRBD2. Germline values: CDR1 KGHSH, CDR2 LQKENI. J was trimmed by 7 bases and V by 6 bases; bases with no gene match: 6. The CDR3 consists of 14 residues. CDR3: CASSGLAYGGELFF. The CDR3 bases are TGTGCCAGCTCGGGACTAGCATACGGCGGGGAGCTGTTTTTT. The full variable domain, in which reference TRBV18 and TRBJ2-2 provide the parts outside the CDR3, is NAGVMQNPRHLVRRRGQEARLRCSPMKGHSHVYWYRQLPEEGLKFMVYLQKENIIDESGMPKERFSAEFPKEGPSILRIQQVVRGDSAAYFCASSGLAYGGELFFGEGSRLTVL.